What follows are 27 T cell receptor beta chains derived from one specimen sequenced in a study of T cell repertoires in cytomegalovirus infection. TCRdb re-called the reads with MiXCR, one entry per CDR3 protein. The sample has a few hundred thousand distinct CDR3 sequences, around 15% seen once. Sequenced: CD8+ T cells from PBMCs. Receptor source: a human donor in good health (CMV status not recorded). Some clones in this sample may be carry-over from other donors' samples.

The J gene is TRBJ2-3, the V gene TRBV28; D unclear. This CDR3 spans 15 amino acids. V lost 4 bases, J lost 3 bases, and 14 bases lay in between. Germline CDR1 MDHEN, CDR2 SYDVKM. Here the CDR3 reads CASSSPRLVTDTQYF. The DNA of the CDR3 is TGTGCCAGCAGTTCACCCCGGCTAGTGACAGATACGCAGTATTTT.

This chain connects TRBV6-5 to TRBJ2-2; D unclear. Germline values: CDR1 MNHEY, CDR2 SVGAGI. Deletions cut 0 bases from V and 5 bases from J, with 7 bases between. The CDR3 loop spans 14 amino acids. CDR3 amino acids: CASSYSFETGELFF. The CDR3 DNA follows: TGTGCCAGCAGTTACTCGTTCGAGACCGGGGAGCTGTTTTTT.

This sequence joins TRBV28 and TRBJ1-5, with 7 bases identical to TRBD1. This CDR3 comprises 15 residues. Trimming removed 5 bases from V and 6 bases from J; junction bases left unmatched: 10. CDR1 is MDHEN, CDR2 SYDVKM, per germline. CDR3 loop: CASSRARQGGQPQHF. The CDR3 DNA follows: TGTGCCAGCAGTAGAGCTCGACAGGGTGGTCAGCCCCAGCATTTT.

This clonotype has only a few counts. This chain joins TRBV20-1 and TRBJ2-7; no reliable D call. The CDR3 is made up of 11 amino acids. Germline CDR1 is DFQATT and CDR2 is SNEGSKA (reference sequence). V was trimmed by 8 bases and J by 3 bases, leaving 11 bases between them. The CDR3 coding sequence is TGCAGTACCCCCTTTAGCTACGAGCAGTACTTC. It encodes CSTPFSYEQYF.

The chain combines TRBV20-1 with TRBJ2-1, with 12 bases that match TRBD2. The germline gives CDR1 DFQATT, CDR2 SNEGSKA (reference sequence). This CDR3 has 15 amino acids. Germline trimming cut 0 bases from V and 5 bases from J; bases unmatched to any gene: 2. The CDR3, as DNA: TGCAGTGCTAGAGATCTAGCGGGGGGGAACAATGAGCAGTTCTTC. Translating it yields CSARDLAGGNNEQFF.

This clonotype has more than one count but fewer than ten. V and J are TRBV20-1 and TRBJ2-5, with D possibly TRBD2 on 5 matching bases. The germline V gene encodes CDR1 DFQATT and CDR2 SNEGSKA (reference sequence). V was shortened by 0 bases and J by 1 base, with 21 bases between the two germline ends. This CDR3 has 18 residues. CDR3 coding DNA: TGCAGTGCTAGAGATCCCTATCCCACAGCGGTATTCCAAGAGACCCAGTACTTC. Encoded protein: CSARDPYPTAVFQETQYF.

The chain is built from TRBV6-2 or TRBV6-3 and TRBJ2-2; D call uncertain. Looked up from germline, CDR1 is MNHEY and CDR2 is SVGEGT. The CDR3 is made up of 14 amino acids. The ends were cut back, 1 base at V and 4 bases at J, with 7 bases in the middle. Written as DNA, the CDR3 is TGTGCCAGCAGTTACTGGGATACCACCGGGGAGCTGTTTTTT. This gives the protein CASSYWDTTGELFF.

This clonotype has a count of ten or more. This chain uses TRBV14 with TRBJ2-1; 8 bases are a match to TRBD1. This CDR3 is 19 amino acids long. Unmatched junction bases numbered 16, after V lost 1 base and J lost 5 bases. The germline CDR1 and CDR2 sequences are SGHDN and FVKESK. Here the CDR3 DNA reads TGTGCCAGCAGCCAAGTTCCCAACCGGGACAGGAACGTTAACAATGAGCAGTTCTTC. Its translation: CASSQVPNRDRNVNNEQFF.

The CDR3 sequence: CASRVQGRVDEQYF. The CDR3 coding sequence is TGTGCCAGCAGAGTCCAGGGAAGGGTCGACGAGCAGTACTTC. The chain is built from TRBV12-3 or TRBV12-4 and TRBJ2-7; D may be TRBD1 (5 bases). CDR3 size: 14 residues. Trimming took off 6 bases at V and 5 bases at J, with 17 bases between the two ends.

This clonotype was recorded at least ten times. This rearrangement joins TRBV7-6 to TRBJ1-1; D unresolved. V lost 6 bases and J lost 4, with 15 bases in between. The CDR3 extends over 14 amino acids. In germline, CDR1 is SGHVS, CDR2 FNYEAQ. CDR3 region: CASSYDPYATEAFF. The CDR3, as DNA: TGTGCCAGCAGTTACGACCCCTACGCCACTGAAGCTTTCTTT.

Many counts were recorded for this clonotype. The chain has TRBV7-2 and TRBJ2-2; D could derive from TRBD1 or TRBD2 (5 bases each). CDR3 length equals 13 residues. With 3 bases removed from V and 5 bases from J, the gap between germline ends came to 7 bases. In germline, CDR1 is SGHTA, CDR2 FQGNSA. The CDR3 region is CASSFGATGELFF. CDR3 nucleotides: TGTGCCAGCAGCTTCGGGGCGACCGGGGAGCTGTTTTTT.

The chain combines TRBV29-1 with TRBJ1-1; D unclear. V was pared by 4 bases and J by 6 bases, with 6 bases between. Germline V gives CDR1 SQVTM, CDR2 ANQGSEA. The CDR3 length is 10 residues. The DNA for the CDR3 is TGCAGCGTTGTAAGGTCTGAAGCTTTCTTT. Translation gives CSVVRSEAFF.

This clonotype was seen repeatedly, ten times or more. The CDR3 loop is CASSYGASSTDTQYF. CDR3 sequence (DNA): TGTGCCAGCAGTTACGGGGCAAGTAGCACAGATACGCAGTATTTT. This chain links TRBV6-5 with TRBJ2-3, with a tentative D call TRBD1 (5 bases). The CDR3 extends over 15 amino acids. V was cut by 2 bases and J by 0 bases, with 9 bases left in between. Germline V gene sequence: CDR1 MNHEY, CDR2 SVGAGI.

The CDR3, as DNA: TGTGCCAGCAGCGCCAACAGGGGAAGAACTGAAGCTTTCTTT. Protein: CASSANRGRTEAFF. The chain couples TRBV6-2 or TRBV6-3 to TRBJ1-1; 7 bases align to TRBD1. Germline V gives CDR1 MNHEY, CDR2 SVGEGT. The junction had 9 bases not matched to a gene; V was cut back by 6 bases and J by 5 bases. CDR3 size: 14 residues.

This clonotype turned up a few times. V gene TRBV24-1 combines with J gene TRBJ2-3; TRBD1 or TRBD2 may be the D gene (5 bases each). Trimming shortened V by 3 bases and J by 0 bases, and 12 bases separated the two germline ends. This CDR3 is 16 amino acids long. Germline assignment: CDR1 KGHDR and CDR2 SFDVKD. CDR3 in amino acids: CATSDPPGRSTDTQYF. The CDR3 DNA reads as TGTGCCACCAGTGATCCGCCGGGACGCAGCACAGATACGCAGTATTTT.

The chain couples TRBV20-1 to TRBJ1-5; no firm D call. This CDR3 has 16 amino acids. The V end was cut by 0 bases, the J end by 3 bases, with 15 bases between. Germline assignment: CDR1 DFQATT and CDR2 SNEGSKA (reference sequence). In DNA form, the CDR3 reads TGCAGTGCTAGAGATATGGGCCTGGAATACAATCAGCCCCAGCATTTT. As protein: CSARDMGLEYNQPQHF.

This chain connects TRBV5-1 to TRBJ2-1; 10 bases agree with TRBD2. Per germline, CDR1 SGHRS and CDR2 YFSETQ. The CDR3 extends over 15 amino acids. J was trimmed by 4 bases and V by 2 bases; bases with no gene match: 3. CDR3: CASSFSGGKYNEQFF. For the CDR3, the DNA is TGCGCCAGCAGCTTTAGCGGGGGGAAATACAATGAGCAGTTCTTC.

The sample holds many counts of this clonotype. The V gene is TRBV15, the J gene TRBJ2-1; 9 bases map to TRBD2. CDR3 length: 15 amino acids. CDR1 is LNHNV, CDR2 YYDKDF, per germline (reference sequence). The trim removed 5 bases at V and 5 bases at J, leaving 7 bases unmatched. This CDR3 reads CATSRTSGRDNEQFF. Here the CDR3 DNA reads TGTGCCACCAGCCGTACTAGCGGGCGAGACAATGAGCAGTTCTTC.

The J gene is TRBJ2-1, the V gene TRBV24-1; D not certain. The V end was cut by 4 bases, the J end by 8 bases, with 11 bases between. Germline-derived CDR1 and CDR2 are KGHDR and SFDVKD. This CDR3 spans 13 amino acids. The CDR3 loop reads CATSEDPWDEQFF. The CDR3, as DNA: TGTGCCACCAGTGAGGACCCGTGGGATGAGCAGTTCTTC.

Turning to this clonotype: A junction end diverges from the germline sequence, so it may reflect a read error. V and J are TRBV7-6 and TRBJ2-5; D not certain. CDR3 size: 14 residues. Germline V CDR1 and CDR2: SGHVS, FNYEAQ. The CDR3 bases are TGTGCCAGCAGCTTAGAGGTGTACCAAGATACCCAGTACTTC. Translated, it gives CASSLEVYQDTQYF.

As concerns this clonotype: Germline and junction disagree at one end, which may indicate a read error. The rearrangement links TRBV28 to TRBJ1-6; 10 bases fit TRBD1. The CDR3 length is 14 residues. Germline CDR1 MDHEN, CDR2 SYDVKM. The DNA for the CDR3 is TGTGTCAGCAGCCGGGACAGGGGTAATTCACCCCTCCACTTT. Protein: CVSSRDRGNSPLHF.

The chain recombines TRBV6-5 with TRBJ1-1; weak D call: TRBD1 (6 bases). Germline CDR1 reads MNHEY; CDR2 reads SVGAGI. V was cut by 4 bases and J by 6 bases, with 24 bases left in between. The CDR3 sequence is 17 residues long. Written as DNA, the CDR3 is TGTGCCAGCAGTTTACCAGGGGCCGGGATAAGAGGGCCTGAAGCTTTCTTT. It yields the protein CASSLPGAGIRGPEAFF.

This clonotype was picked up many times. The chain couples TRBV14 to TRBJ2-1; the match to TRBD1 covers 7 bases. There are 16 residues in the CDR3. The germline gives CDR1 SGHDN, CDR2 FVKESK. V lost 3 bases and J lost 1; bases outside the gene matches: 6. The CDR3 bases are TGTGCCAGCAGCCAGAGCAGGGGGTTATCCTACAATGAGCAGTTCTTC. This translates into CASSQSRGLSYNEQFF.

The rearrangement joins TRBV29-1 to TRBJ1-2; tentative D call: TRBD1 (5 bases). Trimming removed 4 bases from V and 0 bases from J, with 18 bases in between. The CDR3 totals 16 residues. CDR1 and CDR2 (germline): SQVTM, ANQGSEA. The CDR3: CSVGAPPEGPNYGYTF. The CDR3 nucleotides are TGCAGCGTTGGGGCCCCCCCAGAGGGGCCTAACTATGGCTACACCTTC.

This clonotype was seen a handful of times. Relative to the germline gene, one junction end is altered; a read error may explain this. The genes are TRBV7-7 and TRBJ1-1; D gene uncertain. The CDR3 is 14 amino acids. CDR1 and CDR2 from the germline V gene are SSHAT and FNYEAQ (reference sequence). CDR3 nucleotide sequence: TGTGCTAGCAGCCCAGTGGGAACTAACACTGAAGCTTTCTTT. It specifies CASSPVGTNTEAFF. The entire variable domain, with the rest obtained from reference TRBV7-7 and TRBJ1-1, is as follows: GAGVSQSPRYKVTKRGQDVTLRCDPISSHATLYWYQQALGQGPEFLTYFNYEAQPDKSGLPSDRFSAERPEGSISTLTIQRTEQRDSAMYRCASSPVGTNTEAFFGQGTRLTVV.

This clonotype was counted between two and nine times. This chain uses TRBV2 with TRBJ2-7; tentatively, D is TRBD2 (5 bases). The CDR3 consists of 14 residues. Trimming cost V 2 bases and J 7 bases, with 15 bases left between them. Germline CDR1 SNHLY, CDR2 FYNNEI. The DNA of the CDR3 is TGTGCCAGCAGTGAACTTACCGTGAGCGGAGAGCAGTACTTC. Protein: CASSELTVSGEQYF.

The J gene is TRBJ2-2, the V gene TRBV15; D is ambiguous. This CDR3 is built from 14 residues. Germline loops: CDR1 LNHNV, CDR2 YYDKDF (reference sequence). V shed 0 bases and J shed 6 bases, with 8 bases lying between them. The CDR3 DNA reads TGTGCCACCAGCAGAGATACCGGGCCCGGGGAGCTGTTTTTT. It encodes CATSRDTGPGELFF.